Listed below are T cell receptor beta chains from one sample, sequenced in a study of immune heterogeneity within non-small cell lung tumors. TCRdb re-derived calls from the multiplex PCR reads in MiXCR, one entry per CDR3 protein. This table has roughly 14,000 distinct CDR3 sequences, about 30% appearing once. Sequenced: lung tumor tissue. Receptors originate from a middle-aged man with non-small cell lung cancer. Each CDR3 is given with its conserved first and last residue. A D gene is named only where the DNA matches it firmly. Clone size is not always given. Where it is, it says once, few, many or a class for expanded clones.

abundance	v_gene	j_gene	d_gene	CDR3nt	CDR3aa
NA	TRBV5-5	TRBJ2-1	TRBD2	TGTGCCAGTCGACTAGCACATGAGCAGTTCTTC	CASRLAHEQFF
medium-sized	TRBV24-1	TRBJ1-3	TRBD1	TGTGCCACCGGGACAGGGCCTGGAAACACCATATATTTT	CATGTGPGNTIYF
few	TRBV14	TRBJ1-1	NA	TGTGCCAGCAGCCAGGGACGGAGCTCTGAAGCTTTCTTT	CASSQGRSSEAFF
NA	TRBV7-8	TRBJ1-4	NA	TGTGCCAGCAGCCCACTAGGTTGGGGTGAAAAACTGTTTTTT	CASSPLGWGEKLFF
NA	TRBV5-1	TRBJ2-5	TRBD2	TGCGCCAGCAGCTCTGGCGGGACTAGCGGGAGGAGAGAGACCCAGTACTTC	CASSSGGTSGRRETQYF
medium-sized	TRBV5-5	TRBJ1-2	TRBD1	TGTGCCAGCAGCGCGACCACAGGGGGGGGTGGCTACACCTTC	CASSATTGGGGYTF
many	TRBV2	TRBJ2-1	NA	TGTGCCAGCAGGGGCAGCGCCTACAATGAGCAGTTCTTC	CASRGSAYNEQFF
few	TRBV7-3	TRBJ2-5	NA	TGTGCCAGCAGTTCGGGAGTCGGCCAAGAGACCCAGTACTTC	CASSSGVGQETQYF
NA	TRBV6-2/TRBV6-3	TRBJ1-1	NA	TGTGCCAGCCCGGAAACTGAAGCTTTCTTT	CASPETEAFF
NA	TRBV9	TRBJ2-5	NA	TGTGCCAGCAGCGTAGGGGGCCCGACTGGGGAGACCCAGTACTTC	CASSVGGPTGETQYF
few	TRBV3-1	TRBJ1-5	TRBD1	TGTGCCAGCAGCCAGGACAGGGATCAGCCCCAGCATTTT	CASSQDRDQPQHF
many	TRBV7-8	TRBJ1-1	TRBD1	TGTGCCAGCAGCACCCGGGACAGGGTGGACACTGAAGCTTTCTTT	CASSTRDRVDTEAFF
medium-sized	TRBV10-3	TRBJ1-6	TRBD1	TGTGCCACCCACGGGGACAGGGCTCAGTCACCCCTCCACTTT	CATHGDRAQSPLHF
NA	TRBV9	TRBJ2-2	TRBD1	TGTGCCAGCAGCGTAGGACCCGACAGGGGCAACACCGGGGAGCTGTTTTTT	CASSVGPDRGNTGELFF
few	TRBV20-1	TRBJ1-1	NA	TGCAGTGCTAGCGACACATTGAACACTGAAGCTTTCTTT	CSASDTLNTEAFF
few	TRBV20-1	TRBJ2-3	TRBD2	TGCAGTGCCCACGTAGCGGGAGACGCAGATACGCAGTATTTT	CSAHVAGDADTQYF